The entry below gives a single TCR beta chain sequence along with its context. Its matching antigen is unknown. These data are taken from a study of T cell responses to AZD1222 COVID-19 vaccine. Whole-study results and caveats: An increase in Spike-specific TCR breadth and depth was observed after two AZD1222 doses. The donor cohort was predominantly white British with a female majority, and clonal diversity may have been underestimated.

V lost 0 bases to trimming and J lost 2 bases, with 10 bases between them. The CDR3 spans 15 residues. Germline CDR1 SGDLS, CDR2 YYNGEE. Some clones are missing from TCRdb's copy, which holds only in-frame ones; the method was immunoSEQ multiplex PCR. The sample includes some 90,000 clones, around 85% of them seen just once. This clonotype originated in an adult in good health. The chain couples TRBV9 to TRBJ2-3; D gene unclear. This specimen consisted of peripheral blood, obtained on day 0 of AZD1222 vaccination. CDR3 DNA: TGTGCCAGCAGCGTAGTACAGAGCTACACAGATACGCAGTATTTT. As protein: CASSVVQSYTDTQYF.